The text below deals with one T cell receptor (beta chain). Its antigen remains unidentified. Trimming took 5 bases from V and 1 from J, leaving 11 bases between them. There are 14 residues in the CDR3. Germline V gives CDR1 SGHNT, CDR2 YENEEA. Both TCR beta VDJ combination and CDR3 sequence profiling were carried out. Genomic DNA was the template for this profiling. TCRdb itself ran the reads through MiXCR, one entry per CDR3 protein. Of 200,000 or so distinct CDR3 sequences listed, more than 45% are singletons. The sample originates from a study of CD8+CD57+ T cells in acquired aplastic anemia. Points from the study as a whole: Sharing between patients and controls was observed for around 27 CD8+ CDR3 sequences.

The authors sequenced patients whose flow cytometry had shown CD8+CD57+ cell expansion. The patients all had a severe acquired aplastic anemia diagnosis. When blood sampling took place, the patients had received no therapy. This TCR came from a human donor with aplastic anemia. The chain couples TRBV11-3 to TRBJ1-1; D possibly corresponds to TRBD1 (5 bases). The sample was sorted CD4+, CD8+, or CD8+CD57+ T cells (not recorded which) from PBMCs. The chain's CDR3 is CASSPNGANTEAFF. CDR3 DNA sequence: TGTGCCAGCAGCCCGAACGGGGCGAACACTGAAGCTTTCTTT. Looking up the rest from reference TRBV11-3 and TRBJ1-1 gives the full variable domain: EAGVVQSPRYKIIEKKQPVAFWCNPISGHNTLYWYLQNLGQGPELLIRYENEEAVDDSQLPKDRFSAERLKGVDSTLKIQPAELGDSAVYLCASSPNGANTEAFFGQGTRLTVV.